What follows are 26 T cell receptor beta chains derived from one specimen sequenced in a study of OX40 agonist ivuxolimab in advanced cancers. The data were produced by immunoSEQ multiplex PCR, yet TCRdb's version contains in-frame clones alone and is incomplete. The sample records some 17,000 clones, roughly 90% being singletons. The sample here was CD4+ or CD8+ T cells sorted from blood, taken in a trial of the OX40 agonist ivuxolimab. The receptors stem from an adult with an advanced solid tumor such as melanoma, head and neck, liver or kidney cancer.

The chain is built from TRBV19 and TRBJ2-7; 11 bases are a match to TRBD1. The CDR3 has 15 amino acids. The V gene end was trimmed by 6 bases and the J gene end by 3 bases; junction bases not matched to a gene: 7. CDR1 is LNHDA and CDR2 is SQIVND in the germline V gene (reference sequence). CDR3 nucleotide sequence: TGTGCCAGTAGCCGCCCGGGACAGGGGGTCTACGAGCAGTACTTC. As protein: CASSRPGQGVYEQYF.

The CDR3 DNA reads TGTGCCAGCAGCTTGCTAGGATCCTCCTACGAGCAGTACTTC. Protein: CASSLLGSSYEQYF. This rearrangement joins TRBV5-6 to TRBJ2-7; D is unresolved. Trimming removed 1 base at V and 0 bases at J, with 8 bases between. Germline V gene data show CDR1 as SGHDT and CDR2 as YYEEEE. The CDR3 totals 14 residues.

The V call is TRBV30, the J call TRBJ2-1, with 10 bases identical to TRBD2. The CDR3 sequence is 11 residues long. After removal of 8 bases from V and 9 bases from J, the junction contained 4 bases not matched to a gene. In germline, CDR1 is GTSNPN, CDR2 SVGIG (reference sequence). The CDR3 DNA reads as TGTGCCCGAAGACTAGCGGGTGAGCAGTTCTTC. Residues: CARRLAGEQFF.

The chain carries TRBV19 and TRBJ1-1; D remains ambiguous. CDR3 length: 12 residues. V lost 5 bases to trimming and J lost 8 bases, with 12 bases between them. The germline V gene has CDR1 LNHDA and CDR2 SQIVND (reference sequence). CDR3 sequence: CASSPTGREAFF. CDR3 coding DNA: TGTGCCAGTAGTCCCACCGGCAGGGAAGCTTTCTTT.

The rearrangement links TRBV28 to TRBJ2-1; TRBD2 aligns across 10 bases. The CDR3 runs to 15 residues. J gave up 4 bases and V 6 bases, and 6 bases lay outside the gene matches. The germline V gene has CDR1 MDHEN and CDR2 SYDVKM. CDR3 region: CASSSTSGAYNEQFF. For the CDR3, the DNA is TGTGCCAGCAGCAGCACTAGCGGGGCGTACAATGAGCAGTTCTTC. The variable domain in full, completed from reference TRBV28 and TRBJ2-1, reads DVKVTQSSRYLVKRTGEKVFLECVQDMDHENMFWYRQDPGLGLRLIYFSYDVKMKEKGDIPEGYSVSREKKERFSLILESASTNQTSMYLCASSSTSGAYNEQFFGPGTRLTVL.

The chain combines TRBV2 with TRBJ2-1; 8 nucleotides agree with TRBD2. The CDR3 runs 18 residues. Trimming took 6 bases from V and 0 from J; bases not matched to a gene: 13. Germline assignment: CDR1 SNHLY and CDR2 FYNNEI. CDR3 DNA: TGTGCCAGCAGACTTAGCGGGACAACACTGGCCTCCTACAATGAGCAGTTCTTC. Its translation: CASRLSGTTLASYNEQFF.

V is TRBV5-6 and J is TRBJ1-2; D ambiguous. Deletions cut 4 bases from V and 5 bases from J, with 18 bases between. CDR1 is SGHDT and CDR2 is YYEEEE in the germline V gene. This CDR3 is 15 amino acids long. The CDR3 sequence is CASSPSPKGLYGYTF. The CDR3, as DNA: TGTGCCAGCAGCCCAAGCCCGAAGGGATTGTATGGCTACACCTTC.

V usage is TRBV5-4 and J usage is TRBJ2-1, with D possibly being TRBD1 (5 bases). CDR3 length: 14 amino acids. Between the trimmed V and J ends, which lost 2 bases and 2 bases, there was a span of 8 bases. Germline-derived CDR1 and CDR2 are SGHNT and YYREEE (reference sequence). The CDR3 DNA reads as TGTGCCAGCAGCTTAAGGGGTACCTACAATGAGCAGTTCTTC. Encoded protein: CASSLRGTYNEQFF.

The CDR3: CAGKHGTSGTAQFF. CDR3 nucleotide sequence: TGTGCCGGAAAACACGGGACTAGCGGGACGGCTCAATTCTTC. This chain uses TRBV30 with TRBJ2-1, with 13 bases aligning to TRBD2. V lost 8 bases to trimming and J lost 16 bases; unmatched junction nucleotides: 17. Germline V gives CDR1 GTSNPN, CDR2 SVGIG (reference sequence). CDR3 length equals 14 residues.

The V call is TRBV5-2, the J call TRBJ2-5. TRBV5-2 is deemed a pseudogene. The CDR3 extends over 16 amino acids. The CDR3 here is CASSQDTWGTQETQYF. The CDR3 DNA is TGCGCCAGCAGCCAAGATACATGGGGGACCCAAGAGACCCAGTACTTC.

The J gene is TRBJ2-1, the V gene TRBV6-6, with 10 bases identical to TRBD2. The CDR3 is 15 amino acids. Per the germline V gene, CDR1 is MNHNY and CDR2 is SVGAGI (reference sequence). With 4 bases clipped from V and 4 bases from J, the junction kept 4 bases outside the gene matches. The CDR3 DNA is TGTGCCAGCAGTTCACGGACTAGCGGTTACAATGAGCAGTTCTTC. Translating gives CASSSRTSGYNEQFF.

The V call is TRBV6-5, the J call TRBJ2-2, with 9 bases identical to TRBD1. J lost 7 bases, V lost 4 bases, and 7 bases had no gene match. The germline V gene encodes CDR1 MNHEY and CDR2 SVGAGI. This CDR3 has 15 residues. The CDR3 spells CASSWGQGIDGELFF. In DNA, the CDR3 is TGTGCCAGCAGTTGGGGACAGGGAATCGACGGGGAGCTGTTTTTT.

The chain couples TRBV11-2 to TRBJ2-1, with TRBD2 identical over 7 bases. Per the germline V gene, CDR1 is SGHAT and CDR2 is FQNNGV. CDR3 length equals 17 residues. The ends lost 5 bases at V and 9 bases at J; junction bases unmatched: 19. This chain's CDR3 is CASSPQPISGKAGEQFF. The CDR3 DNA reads TGTGCCAGCAGCCCCCAGCCCATAAGCGGGAAGGCGGGTGAGCAGTTCTTC.

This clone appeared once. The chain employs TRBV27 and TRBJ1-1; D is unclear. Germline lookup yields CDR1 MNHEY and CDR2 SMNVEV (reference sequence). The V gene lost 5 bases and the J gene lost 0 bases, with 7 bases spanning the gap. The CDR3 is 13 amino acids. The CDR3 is CASSASMNTEAFF. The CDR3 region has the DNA TGTGCCAGCAGTGCATCGATGAACACTGAAGCTTTCTTT.

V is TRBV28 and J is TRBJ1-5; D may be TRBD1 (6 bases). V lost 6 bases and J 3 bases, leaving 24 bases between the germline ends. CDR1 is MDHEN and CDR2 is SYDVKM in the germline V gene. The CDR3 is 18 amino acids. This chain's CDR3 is CASRRPGQPTHNNQPQHF. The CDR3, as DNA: TGTGCCAGCAGACGACCGGGACAACCCACCCATAACAATCAGCCCCAGCATTTT.

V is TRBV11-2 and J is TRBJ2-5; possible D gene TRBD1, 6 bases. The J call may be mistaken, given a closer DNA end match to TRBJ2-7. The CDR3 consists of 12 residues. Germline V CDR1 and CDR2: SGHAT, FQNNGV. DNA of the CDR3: TGTGCCAGCAGCTTAGGGGGGCACGAGCAGTACTTC. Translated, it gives CASSLGGHEQYF.

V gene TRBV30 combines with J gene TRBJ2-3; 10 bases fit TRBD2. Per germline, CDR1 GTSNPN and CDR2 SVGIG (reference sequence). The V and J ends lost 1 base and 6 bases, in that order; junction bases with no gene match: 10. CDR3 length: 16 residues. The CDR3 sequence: CAWSEGLAGVEDTQYF. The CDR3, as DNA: TGTGCCTGGAGTGAGGGGCTAGCGGGAGTGGAGGATACGCAGTATTTT.

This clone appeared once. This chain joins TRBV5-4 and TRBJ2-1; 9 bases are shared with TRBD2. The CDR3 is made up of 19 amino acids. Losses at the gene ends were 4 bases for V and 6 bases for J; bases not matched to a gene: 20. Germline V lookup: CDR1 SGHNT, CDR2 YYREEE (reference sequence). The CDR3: CASSGWGAPRAGGGNEQFF. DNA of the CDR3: TGTGCCAGCAGCGGATGGGGTGCCCCTCGCGCGGGAGGGGGCAATGAGCAGTTCTTC.

The CDR3: CASSPQGAVEQFF. Written as DNA, the CDR3 is TGTGCCAGCAGTCCACAGGGGGCCGTTGAGCAGTTCTTC. This sequence joins TRBV7-9 and TRBJ2-1; TRBD1 aligns across 9 bases. V gave up 6 bases and J gave up 9 bases; unmatched junction bases: 6. CDR3 length equals 13 residues. Per germline, CDR1 SEHNR and CDR2 FQNEAQ (reference sequence).

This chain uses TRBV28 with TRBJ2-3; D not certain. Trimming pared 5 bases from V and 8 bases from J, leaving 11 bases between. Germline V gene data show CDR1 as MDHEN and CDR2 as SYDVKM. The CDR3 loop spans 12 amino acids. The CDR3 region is CASSPTWGTQYF. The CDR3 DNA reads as TGTGCCAGCAGTCCCACCTGGGGTACGCAGTATTTT.

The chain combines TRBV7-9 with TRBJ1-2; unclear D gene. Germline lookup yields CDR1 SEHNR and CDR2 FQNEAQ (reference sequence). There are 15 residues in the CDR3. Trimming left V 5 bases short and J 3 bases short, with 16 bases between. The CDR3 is CASSKVPTTHYGYTF. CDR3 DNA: TGTGCCAGCAGCAAAGTCCCTACCACCCACTATGGCTACACCTTC.

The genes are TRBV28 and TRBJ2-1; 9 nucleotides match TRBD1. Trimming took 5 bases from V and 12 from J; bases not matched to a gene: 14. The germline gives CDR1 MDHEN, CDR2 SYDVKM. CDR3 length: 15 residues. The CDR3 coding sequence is TGTGCCAGCAGTCCCCCGGGACAGGGCTTTTCTGGGCAGTTCTTC. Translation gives CASSPPGQGFSGQFF.

The CDR3 region has the DNA TGTGCTAGTGGACTGGGACTAGCGGAAGAAGAGACCCAGTACTTC. Translation gives CASGLGLAEEETQYF. This chain joins TRBV12-5 and TRBJ2-5; 11 nucleotides line up with TRBD2. Germline loops: CDR1 LGHNT, CDR2 FRNRAP. The CDR3 spans 15 residues. The V and J ends lost 6 bases and 3 bases, in that order; junction bases with no gene match: 6.

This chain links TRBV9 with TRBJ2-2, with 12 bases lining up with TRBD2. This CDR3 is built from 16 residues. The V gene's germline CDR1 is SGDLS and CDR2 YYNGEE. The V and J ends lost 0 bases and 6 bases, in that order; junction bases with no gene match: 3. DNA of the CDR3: TGTGCCAGCAGCGTAGCGACTAGCGGGAGCCCCGGGGAGCTGTTTTTT. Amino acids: CASSVATSGSPGELFF.

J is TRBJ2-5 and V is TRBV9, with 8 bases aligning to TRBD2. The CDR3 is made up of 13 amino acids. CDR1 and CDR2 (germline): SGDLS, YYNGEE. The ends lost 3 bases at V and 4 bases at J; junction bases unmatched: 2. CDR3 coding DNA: TGTGCCAGCAGCGGTAGCGGGACAGAGACCCAGTACTTC. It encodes CASSGSGTETQYF.

The CDR3 bases are TGTGCCAGCAGCCAAGGATTTGTTAGCGGGAGAGGAGATACGCAGTATTTT. Protein sequence: CASSQGFVSGRGDTQYF. J is TRBJ2-3 and V is TRBV4-2; the match to TRBD2 covers 9 bases. Germline V lookup: CDR1 LGHNA, CDR2 YNFKEQ. This CDR3 spans 17 amino acids. J gave up 5 bases and V 1 base, and 10 bases lay outside the gene matches.